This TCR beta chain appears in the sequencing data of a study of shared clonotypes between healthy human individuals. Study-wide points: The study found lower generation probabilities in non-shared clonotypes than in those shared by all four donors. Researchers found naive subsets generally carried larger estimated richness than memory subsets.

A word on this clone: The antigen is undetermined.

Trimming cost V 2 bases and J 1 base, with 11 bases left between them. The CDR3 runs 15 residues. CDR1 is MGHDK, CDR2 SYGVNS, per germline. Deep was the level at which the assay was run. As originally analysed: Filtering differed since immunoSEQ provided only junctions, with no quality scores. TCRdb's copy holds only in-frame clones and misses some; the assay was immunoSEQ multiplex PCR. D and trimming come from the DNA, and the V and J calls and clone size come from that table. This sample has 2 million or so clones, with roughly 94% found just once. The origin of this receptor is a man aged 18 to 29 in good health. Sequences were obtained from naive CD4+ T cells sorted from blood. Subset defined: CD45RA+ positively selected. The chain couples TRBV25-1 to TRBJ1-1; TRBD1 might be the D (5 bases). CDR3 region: CASSEGPGKNTEAFF. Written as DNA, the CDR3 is TGTGCCAGCAGTGAAGGCCCAGGGAAGAACACTGAAGCTTTCTTT.